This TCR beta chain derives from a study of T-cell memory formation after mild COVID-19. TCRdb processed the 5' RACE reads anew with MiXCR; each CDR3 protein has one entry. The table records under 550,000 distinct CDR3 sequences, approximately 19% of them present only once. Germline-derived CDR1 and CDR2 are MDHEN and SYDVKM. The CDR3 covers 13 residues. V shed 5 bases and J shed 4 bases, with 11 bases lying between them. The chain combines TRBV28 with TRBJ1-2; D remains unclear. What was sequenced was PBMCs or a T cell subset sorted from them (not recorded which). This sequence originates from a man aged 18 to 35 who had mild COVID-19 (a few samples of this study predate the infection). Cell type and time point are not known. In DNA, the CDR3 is TGTGCCAGCAGTCCGGGCCCGGGCTATGGCTACACCTTC. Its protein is CASSPGPGYGYTF.